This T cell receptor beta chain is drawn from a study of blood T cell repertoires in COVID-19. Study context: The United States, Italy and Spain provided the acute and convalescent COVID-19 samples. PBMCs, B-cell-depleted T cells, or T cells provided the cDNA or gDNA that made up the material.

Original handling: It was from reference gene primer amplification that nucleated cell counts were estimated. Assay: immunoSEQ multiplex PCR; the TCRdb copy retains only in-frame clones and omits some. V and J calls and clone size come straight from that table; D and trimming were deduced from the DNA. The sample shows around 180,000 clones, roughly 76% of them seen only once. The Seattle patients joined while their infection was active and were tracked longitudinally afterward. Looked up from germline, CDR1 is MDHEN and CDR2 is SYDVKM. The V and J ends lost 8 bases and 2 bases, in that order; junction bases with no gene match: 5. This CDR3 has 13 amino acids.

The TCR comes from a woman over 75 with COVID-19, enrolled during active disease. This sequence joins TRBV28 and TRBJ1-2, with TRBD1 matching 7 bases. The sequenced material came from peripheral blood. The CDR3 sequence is CASQGGTNYGYTF. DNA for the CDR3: TGTGCCAGCCAGGGGGGAACGAACTATGGCTACACCTTC.